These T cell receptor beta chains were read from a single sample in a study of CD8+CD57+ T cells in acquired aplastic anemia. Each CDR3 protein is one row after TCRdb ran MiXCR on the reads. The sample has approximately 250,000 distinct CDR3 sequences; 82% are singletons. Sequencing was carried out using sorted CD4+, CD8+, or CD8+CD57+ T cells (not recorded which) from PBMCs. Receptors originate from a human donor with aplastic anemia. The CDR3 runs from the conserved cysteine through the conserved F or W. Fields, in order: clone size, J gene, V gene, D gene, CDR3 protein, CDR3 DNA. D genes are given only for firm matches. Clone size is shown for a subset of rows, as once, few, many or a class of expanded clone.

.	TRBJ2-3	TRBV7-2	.	CASGVGGADAKYF	TGTGCCAGCGGGGTAGGGGGAGCAGATGCGAAGTATTTT
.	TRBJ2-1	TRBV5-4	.	CASSLAGRAYNEQFF	TGTGCCAGCAGCTTAGCGGGTAGAGCCTACAATGAGCAGTTCTTC
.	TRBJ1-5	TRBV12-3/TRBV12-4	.	CASSLWGQANQPQHF	TGTGCCAGCAGTCTCTGGGGACAAGCGAATCAGCCCCAGCATTTT
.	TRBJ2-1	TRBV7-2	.	CASSGQGKVGKAKFF	TGTGCCAGCAGCGGGCAGGGCAAAGTTGGGAAGGCCAAGTTCTTC
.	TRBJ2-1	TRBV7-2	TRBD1	CASSLVWDRSYNEQFF	TGTGCCAGCAGCTTAGTGTGGGACAGATCCTACAATGAGCAGTTCTTC
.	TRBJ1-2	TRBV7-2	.	CASSFDTDGLAYAYTF	TGTGCCAGCAGCTTTGATACGGACGGGCTCGCATATGCCTACACCTTC
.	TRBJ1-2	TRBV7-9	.	CASSLVHGELFFGTF	.
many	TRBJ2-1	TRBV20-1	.	CSARESGFSSYNEQFF	TGCAGTGCTAGGGAATCGGGGTTCAGCTCCTACAATGAGCAGTTCTTC
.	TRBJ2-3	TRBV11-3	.	CASSLVSSADTQYF	TGTGCCAGCAGCTTAGTTTCTTCCGCCGATACGCAGTATTTT
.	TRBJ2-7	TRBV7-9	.	CASSLFGQRLSYEQYF	TGTGCCAGCAGCTTATTCGGGCAGCGACTCTCCTACGAGCAGTACTTC
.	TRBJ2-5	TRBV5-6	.	CASSFSGVSQETQYF	TGTGCCAGCAGCTTTTCAGGGGTTAGCCAAGAGACCCAGTACTTC
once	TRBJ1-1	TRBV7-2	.	CASSWAGTGNEQVFF	TGTGCCAGCAGCTGGGCGGGGACCGGCAACGAGCAGGTCTTCTTT
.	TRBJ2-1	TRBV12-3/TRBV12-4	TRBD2	CASSGLASNVQFF	TGTGCCAGCAGCGGACTAGCGTCCAATGTGCAGTTCTTC
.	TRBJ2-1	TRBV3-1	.	CASSSAPGWAFF	TGTGCCAGCAGCTCCGCCCCGGGGTGGGCTTTCTTC
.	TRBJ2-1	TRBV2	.	CASGEGGANGQDEQFF	TGTGCCAGCGGGGAGGGGGGCGCAAACGGTCAGGATGAGCAGTTCTTC
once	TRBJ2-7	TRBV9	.	CASGGAGNYEQYF	TGTGCCAGCGGAGGAGCTGGGAACTACGAGCAGTACTTC
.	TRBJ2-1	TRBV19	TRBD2	CASSIRLAGGSSYNEQFF	TGTGCCAGTAGTATCCGACTAGCGGGGGGGAGCTCCTACAATGAGCAGTTCTTC
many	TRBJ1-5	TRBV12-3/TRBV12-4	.	CASSSGQNQPQHF	TGTGCCAGCAGTTCCGGACAGAATCAGCCCCAGCATTTT
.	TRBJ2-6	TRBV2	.	CASRVGGTDRPYVLTF	TGTGCCAGCAGGGTCGGGGGCACAGATAGGCCCTACGTCCTGACTTTC
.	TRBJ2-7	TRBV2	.	CASRGGGSGAYEQYF	TGTGCCAGCAGGGGAGGTGGTAGCGGTGCCTACGAGCAGTACTTC
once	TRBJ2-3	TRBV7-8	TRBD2	CASSLPGGGATQSF	TGTGCCAGCAGCTTACCGGGAGGCGGGGCAACGCAGTCCTTT
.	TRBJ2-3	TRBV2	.	CASHSLGCPNEQYF	TGTGCCAGTCACAGTCTGGGCTGCCCCAATGAGCAGTATTTC
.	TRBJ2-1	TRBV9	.	CASSVGVDTQYFEFF	.
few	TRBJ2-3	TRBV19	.	CASSILRDTQYF	TGTGCCAGTAGTATCTTGAGAGATACGCAGTATTTT
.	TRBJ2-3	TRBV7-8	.	CASGDGGRATPYF	TGTGCCAGCGGGGACGGGGGCAGAGCTACGCCGTATTTT
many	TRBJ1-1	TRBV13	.	CASSLAGENTEAFF	TGTGCCAGCAGCTTAGCTGGGGAGAACACTGAAGCTTTCTTT
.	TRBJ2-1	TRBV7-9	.	CASSQGGGSGRDEQFF	TGTGCCAGCAGCCAGGGGGGCGGCAGCGGTCGCGATGAGCAGTTCTTC
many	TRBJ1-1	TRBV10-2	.	CASSDSLEGNTEAFF	TGCGCCAGCAGTGACTCCCTGGAAGGGAACACTGAAGCTTTCTTT
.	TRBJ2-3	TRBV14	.	CASSQVKGLETPYF	TGTGCCAGCAGCCAAGTTAAGGGGCTGGAAACACCATATTTT
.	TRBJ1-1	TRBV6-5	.	CASSYSGERFF	TGTGCCAGCAGTTACTCAGGGGAGCGGTTCTTT
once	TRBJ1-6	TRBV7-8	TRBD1	CASSLDGTENSPLHF	TGTGCCAGCAGCTTAGATGGGACAGAGAATTCACCCCTCCACTTT
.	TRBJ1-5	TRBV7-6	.	CASSLAGGTKAKQF	TGTGCCAGCAGTTTAGCGGGCGGGACAAAGGCCAAGCAGTTT
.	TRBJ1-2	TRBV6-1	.	CASRPPSFGLRNYGYTF	TGTGCCAGCAGACCCCCATCTTTTGGCCTCAGGAACTATGGCTACACCTTC
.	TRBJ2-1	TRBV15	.	CATSRGGEHDAQFF	TGTGCCACCAGCAGAGGCGGGGAGCACGATGCGCAGTTCTTC
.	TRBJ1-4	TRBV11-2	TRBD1	CASRLTGGRRREKLFF	TGTGCCAGCAGACTGACAGGGGGAAGGCGCAGGGAAAAACTGTTTTTT
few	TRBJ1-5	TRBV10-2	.	CASSEFRVGNQPQHF	TGCGCCAGCAGTGAGTTCAGGGTGGGGAATCAGCCCCAGCATTTT
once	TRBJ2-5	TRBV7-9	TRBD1	CASKAGGYVQGTQYF	TGTGCCAGCAAGGCAGGGGGCTATGTCCAAGGGACCCAGTACTTC
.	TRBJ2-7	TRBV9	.	CASSGRGLNTEEYF	TGTGCCAGCAGTGGCCGGGGCCTAAACACCGAGGAGTACTTC
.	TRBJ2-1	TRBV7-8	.	CASSLAGRRNTQFF	TGTGCCAGCAGCTTAGCGGGGCGACGCAATACGCAGTTCTTC
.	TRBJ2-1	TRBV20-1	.	CSAGGTRSYNEQFF	TGCAGTGCTGGCGGTACACGGTCCTACAATGAGCAGTTCTTC